This TCR beta chain was profiled in a study of Ad26.COV2.S vaccination and SARS-CoV-2 variants. Study-wide results and caveats: Vaccine recipients had higher spike-specific TCR breadth than placebo recipients. The TCR breadth and depth analyses may have produced an underestimate of total T cell responses.

Regarding this clone: Antigen specificity is unknown.

Treatment meaning: roughly 19 received Ad26.COV2.S at low or high dose, single or two shots; several received placebo; per-sample allocation not given. Sampling was done on day 63 after the first vaccine or placebo injection. Immunization relied on an Ad26 vector, which expressed Wuhan-strain SARS-CoV-2 spike. V gave up 0 bases and J gave up 8 bases; unmatched junction bases: 2. Looked up from germline, CDR1 is SGHNT and CDR2 is YYREEE (reference sequence). The CDR3 consists of 13 residues. Sequenced by immunoSEQ multiplex PCR; TCRdb stores in-frame clones only, minus some. Of a few hundred thousand clones listed, under 90% are singletons.

The chain employs TRBV5-4 and TRBJ1-2, with TRBD1 matching over 9 bases. The material was peripheral blood, obtained in a trial of Ad26.COV2.S vaccine versus placebo. The sequence derives from a person aged 18-65 years who received the Ad26.COV2.S COVID-19 vaccine or a placebo. The DNA of the CDR3 is TGTGCCAGCAGCTTGGGACAGGGGGAAGGCTACACCTTC. Translating gives CASSLGQGEGYTF.